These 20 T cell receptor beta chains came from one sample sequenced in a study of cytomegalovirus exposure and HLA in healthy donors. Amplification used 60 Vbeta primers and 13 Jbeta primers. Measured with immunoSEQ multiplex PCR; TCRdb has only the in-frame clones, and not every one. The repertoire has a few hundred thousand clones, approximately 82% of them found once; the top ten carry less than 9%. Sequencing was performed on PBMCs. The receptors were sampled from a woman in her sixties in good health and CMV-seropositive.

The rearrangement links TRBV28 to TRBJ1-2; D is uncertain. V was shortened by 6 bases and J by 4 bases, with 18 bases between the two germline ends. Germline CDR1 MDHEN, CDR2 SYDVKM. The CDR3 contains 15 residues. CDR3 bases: TGTGCCAGCAGCCCAACGGGAGCGCGGGCCTATGGCTACACCTTC. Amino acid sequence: CASSPTGARAYGYTF.

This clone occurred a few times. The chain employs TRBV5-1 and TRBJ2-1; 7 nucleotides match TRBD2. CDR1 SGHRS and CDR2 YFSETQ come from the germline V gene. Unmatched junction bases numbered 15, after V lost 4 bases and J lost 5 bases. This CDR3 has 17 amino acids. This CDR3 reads CASSPAGPSGNNNEQFF. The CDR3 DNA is TGCGCCAGCAGCCCGGCTGGCCCCAGCGGGAATAACAATGAGCAGTTCTTC.

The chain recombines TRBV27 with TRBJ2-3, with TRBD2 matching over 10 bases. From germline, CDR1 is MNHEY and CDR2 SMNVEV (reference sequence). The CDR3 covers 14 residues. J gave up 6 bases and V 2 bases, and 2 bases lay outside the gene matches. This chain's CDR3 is CASSLATSGDTQYF. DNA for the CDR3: TGTGCCAGCAGTTTAGCGACTAGCGGGGATACGCAGTATTTT.

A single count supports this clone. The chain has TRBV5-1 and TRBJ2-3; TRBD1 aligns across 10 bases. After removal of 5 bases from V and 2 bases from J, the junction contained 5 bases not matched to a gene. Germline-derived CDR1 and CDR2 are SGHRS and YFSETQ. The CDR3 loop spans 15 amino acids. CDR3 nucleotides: TGCGCCAGCAGTACCGGGACAGGGGACACAGATACGCAGTATTTT. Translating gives CASSTGTGDTDTQYF.

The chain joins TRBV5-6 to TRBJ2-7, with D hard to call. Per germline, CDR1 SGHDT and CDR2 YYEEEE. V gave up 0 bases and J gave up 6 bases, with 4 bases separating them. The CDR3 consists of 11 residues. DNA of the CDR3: TGTGCCAGCAGCTTGGCCCTCGAGCAGTACTTC. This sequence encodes CASSLALEQYF.

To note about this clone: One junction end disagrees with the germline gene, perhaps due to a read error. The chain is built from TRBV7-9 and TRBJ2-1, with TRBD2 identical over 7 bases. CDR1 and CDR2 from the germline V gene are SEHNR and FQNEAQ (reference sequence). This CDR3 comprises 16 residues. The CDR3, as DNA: TGTTCCAGCAGCTCCCACAGACTAGCTCCCAACAATGAGCAGTTCTTC. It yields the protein CSSSSHRLAPNNEQFF.

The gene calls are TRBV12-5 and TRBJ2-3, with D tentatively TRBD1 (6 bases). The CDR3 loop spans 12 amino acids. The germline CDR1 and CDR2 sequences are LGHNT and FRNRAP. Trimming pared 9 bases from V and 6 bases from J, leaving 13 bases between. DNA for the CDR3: TGTGCTAGCCGGACACAGGGTGATACGCAGTATTTT. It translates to CASRTQGDTQYF.

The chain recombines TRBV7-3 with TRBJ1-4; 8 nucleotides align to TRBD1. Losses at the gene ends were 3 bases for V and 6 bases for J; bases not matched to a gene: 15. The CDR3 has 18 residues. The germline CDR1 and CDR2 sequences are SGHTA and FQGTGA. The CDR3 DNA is TGTGCCAGCAGCTTCCCACGCTCCAGGGGGCGGAGGGATGAAAAACTGTTTTTT. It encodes CASSFPRSRGRRDEKLFF.

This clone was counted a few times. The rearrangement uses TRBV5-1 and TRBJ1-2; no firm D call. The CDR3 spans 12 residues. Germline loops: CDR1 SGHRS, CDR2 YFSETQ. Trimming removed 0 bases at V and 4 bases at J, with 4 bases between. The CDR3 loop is CASSLASYGYTF. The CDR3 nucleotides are TGCGCCAGCAGCTTGGCCAGCTATGGCTACACCTTC.

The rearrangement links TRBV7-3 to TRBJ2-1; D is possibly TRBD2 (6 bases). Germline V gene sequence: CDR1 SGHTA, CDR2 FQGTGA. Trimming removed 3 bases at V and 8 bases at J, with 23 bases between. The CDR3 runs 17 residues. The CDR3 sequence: CASSFGAGPKNGHEQFF. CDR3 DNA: TGTGCCAGCAGCTTCGGTGCGGGACCGAAGAATGGGCATGAGCAGTTCTTC.

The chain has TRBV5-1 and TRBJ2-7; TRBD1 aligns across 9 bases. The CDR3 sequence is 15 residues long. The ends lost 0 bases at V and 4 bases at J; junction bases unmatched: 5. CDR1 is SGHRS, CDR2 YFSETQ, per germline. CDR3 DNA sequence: TGCGCCAGCAGCTTGGCGGACAGGGGCCCATACGAGCAGTACTTC. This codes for CASSLADRGPYEQYF.

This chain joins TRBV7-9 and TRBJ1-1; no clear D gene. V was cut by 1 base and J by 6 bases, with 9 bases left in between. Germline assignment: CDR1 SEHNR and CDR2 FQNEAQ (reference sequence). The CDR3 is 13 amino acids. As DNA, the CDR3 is TGTGCCAGCAGCTTAGTGACGGACTCTGAAGCTTTCTTT. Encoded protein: CASSLVTDSEAFF.

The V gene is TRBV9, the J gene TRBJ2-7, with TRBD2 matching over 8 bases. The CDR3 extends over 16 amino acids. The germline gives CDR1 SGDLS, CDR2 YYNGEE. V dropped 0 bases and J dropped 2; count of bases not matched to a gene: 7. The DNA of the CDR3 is TGTGCCAGCAGCGTAGGTAGCGGGAAGCTGCCCTACGAGCAGTACTTC. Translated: CASSVGSGKLPYEQYF.

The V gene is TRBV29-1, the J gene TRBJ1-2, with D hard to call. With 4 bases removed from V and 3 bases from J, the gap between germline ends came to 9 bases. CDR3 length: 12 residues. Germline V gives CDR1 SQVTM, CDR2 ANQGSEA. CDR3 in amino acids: CSVGQRDYGYTF. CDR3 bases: TGCAGCGTTGGGCAGCGAGACTATGGCTACACCTTC. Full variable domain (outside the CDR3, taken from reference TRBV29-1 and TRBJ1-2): SAVISQKPSRDICQRGTSLTIQCQVDSQVTMMFWYRQQPGQSLTLIATANQGSEATYESGFVIDKFPISRPNLTFSTLTVSNMSPEDSSIYLCSVGQRDYGYTFGSGTRLTVV.

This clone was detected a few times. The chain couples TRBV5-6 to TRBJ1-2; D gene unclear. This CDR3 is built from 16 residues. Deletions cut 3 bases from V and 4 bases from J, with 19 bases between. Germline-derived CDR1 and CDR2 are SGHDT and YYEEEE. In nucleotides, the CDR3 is TGTGCCAGCAGCTCCAATATGAGGTGGATAGGCTATGGCTACACCTTC. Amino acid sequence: CASSSNMRWIGYGYTF.

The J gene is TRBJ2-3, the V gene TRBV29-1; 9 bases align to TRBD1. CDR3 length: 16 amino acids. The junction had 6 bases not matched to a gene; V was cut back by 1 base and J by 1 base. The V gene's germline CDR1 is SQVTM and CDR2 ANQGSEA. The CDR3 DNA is TGCAGCGTTGAAGGTCTCCGGGACAGGGGCACAGATACGCAGTATTTT. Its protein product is CSVEGLRDRGTDTQYF.

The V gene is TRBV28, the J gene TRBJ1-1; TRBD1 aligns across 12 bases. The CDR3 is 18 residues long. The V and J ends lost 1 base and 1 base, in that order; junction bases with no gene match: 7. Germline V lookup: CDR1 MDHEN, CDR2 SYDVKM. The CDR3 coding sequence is TGTGCCAGCAGTTTATATGTAGGGACAGGGGGCGAGAACACTGAAGCTTTCTTT. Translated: CASSLYVGTGGENTEAFF. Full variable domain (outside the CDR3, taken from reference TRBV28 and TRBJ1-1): DVKVTQSSRYLVKRTGEKVFLECVQDMDHENMFWYRQDPGLGLRLIYFSYDVKMKEKGDIPEGYSVSREKKERFSLILESASTNQTSMYLCASSLYVGTGGENTEAFFGQGTRLTVV.

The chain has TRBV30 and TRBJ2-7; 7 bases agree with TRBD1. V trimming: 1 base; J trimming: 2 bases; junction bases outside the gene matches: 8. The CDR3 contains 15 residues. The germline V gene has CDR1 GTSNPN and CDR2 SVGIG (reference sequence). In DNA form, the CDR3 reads TGTGCCTGGAGTGCCTTGGGACAGTCGACCTACGAGCAGTACTTC. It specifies CAWSALGQSTYEQYF.

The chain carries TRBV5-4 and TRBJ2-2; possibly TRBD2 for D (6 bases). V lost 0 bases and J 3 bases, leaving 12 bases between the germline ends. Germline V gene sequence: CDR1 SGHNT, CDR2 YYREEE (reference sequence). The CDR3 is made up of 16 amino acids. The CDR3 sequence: CASSLGSGLYTGELFF. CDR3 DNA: TGTGCCAGCAGCTTGGGGTCGGGACTCTACACCGGGGAGCTGTTTTTT.

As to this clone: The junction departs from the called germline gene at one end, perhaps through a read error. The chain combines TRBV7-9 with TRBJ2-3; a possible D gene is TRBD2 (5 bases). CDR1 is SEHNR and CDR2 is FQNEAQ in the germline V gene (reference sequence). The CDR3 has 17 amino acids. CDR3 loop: CSSSPERAQNRGDTQYF. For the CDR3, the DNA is TGTTCCAGCAGCCCCGAGAGGGCCCAAAACCGGGGAGATACGCAGTATTTT.